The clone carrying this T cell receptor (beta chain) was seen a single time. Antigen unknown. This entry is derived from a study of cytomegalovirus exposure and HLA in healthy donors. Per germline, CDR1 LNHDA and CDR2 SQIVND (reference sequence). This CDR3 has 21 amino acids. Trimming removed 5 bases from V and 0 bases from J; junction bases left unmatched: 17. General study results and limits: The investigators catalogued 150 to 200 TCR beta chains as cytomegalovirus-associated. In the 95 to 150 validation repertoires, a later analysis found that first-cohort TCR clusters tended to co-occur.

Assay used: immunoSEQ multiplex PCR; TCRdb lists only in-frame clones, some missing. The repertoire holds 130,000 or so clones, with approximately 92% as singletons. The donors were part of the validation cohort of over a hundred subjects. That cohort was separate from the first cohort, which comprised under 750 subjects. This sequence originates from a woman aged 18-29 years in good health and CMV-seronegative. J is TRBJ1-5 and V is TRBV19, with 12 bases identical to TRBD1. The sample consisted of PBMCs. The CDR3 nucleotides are TGTGCCAGTAGTTCCCTCCTCCGGGACAGGGGGCTCGGTAGTAGCAATCAGCCCCAGCATTTT. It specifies CASSSLLRDRGLGSSNQPQHF.